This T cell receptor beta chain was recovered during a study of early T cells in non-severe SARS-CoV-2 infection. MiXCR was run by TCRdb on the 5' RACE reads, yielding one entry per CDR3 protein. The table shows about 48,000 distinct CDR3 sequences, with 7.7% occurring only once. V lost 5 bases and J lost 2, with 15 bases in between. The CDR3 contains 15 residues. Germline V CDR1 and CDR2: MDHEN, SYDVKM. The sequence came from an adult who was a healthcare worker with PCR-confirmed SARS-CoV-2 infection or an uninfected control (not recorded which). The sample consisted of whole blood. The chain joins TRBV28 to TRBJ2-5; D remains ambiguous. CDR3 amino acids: CASSGPRRPQETQYF. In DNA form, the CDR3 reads TGTGCCAGCAGTGGACCACGACGGCCTCAAGAGACCCAGTACTTC.